The present entry profiles one TCR beta chain with its context. The antigen remains undetermined. TCR beta libraries were prepared from cDNA with unique molecular identifiers. In TCRdb, the PCR reads were re-called with MiXCR into one record per CDR3 protein. The profile shows approximately 630,000 distinct CDR3 sequences, around 64% of them singletons. The CDR3 contains 13 residues. Trimming removed 6 bases from V and 8 bases from J, with 17 bases in between. The data are from a study of post-analysis software for immune sequencing data. Overall study findings and caveats: By F measure, strong co-clustering occurred among samples prepared in the same batch. The normalized Chao1 diversity of multiple sclerosis patients was significantly lower than that of controls. The five TRBV segments detected at higher frequency in patients than in controls included TRBV5-6, TRBV5-1 and TRBV20-1.

Sequences were obtained from blood. The chain recombines TRBV12-3 or TRBV12-4 with TRBJ2-7; D is perhaps TRBD1 (5 bases). The clonotype was recovered from a girl aged 2 to 10 with multiple sclerosis. This CDR3 is CASSLTAIGQQYF. CDR3 DNA sequence: TGTGCCAGCAGCCTGACAGCGATTGGCCAGCAGTACTTC.